What follows are 3 T cell receptor beta chains derived from one specimen sequenced in a study of blood T cell repertoires in COVID-19. Here immunoSEQ multiplex PCR was the method, and the copy in TCRdb shows in-frame clones only, minus some. The data hold hundreds of thousands of clones, with 75% to 90% observed a single time. Sequenced input: peripheral blood. The source is a woman aged 40 to 50 who had recovered from COVID-19.

The chain recombines TRBV9 with TRBJ2-1; a weak D match, TRBD1 (6 bases). V lost 6 bases to trimming and J lost 2 bases, with 15 bases between them. This CDR3 has 15 amino acids. From germline, CDR1 is SGDLS and CDR2 YYNGEE. The CDR3 here is CASTIGGSPYNEQFF. In DNA, the CDR3 is TGTGCCAGCACCATTGGGGGCAGCCCCTACAATGAGCAGTTCTTC.

CDR3: CASSDRDRGIDEQYF. CDR3 coding DNA: TGCGCCAGCAGTGACCGGGACAGGGGGATTGACGAGCAGTACTTC. The genes are TRBV10-1 and TRBJ2-7; 11 bases map to TRBD1. The CDR3 contains 15 residues. Germline V CDR1 and CDR2: WNHNN, SYGVQD (reference sequence). Trimming removed 3 bases from V and 5 bases from J; junction bases left unmatched: 6.

V gene TRBV5-1 combines with J gene TRBJ1-4; D ambiguous. V was pared by 0 bases and J by 7 bases, with 16 bases between. The germline V gene has CDR1 SGHRS and CDR2 YFSETQ. This CDR3 has 16 residues. In DNA form, the CDR3 reads TGCGCCAGCAGCTTGGCCGTGGCGGGCTCGGGTGAAAAACTGTTTTTT. It is translated as CASSLAVAGSGEKLFF.